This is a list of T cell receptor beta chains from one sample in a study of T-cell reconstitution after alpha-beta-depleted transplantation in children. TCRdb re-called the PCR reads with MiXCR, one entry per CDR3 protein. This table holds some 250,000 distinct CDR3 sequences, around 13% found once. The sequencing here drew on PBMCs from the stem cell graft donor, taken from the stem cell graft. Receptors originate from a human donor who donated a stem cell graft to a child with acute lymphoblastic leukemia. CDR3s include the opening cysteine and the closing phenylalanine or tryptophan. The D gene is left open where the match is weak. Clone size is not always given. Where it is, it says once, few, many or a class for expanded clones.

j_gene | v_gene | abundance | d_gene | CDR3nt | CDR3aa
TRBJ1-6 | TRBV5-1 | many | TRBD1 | TGCGCCAGCAGCTTGGGCGGGACAGGGGTATCACCCCTCCACTTT | CASSLGGTGVSPLHF
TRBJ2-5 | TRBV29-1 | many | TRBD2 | TGCAGCGGGGGGACTAGCGGGGCCTCGGAGACCCAGTACTTC | CSGGTSGASETQYF
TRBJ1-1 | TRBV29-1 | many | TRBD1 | TGCAGCGGTGCCGGGACAGTGACTGAAGCTTTCTTT | CSGAGTVTEAFF
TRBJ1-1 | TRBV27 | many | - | TGTGCCAGCAGCTCCAACGCAGAGAACACTGAAGCTTTCTTT | CASSSNAENTEAFF
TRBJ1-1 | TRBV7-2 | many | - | TGTGCCAGCAGCGCAAACCCCATCGGCACGTATACCCCTGAAGCTTTCTTT | CASSANPIGTYTPEAFF
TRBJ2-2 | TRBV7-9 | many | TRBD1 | TGTGCCAGCAGCTTAGAGGGGGCGACCGGGGAGCTGTTTTTT | CASSLEGATGELFF
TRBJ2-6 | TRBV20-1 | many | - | TGCAGTGCCACCCCAGACTCTGGGGCCAACGTCCTGACTTTC | CSATPDSGANVLTF
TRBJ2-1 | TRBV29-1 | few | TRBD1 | TGCAGCGTTGCTTCGGGACAGGGATATGAGCAGTTCTTC | CSVASGQGYEQFF
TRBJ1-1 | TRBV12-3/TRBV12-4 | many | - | TGTGCCAGTTGGACAGTTGTCGCTGAAGCTTTCTTT | CASWTVVAEAFF
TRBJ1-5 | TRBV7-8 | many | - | TGTGCCAGCAGCTCGTTCCAGGGACCGAATCAGCCCCAGCATTTT | CASSSFQGPNQPQHF
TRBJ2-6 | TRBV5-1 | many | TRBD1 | TGCGCCAGCAGCTTGAACGAGGGGGCAACTGGGGCCAACGTCCTGACTTTC | CASSLNEGATGANVLTF
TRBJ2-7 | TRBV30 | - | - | TGTGCCTGGAGGGGATCCTCCTACGAGCAGTACTTC | CAWRGSSYEQYF
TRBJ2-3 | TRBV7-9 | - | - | TGTGCCAGCGGGCGGGTAGCGCAGCGTACAGATACGCAGTATTTT | CASGRVAQRTDTQYF
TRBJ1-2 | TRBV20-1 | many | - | TGCAGTGCTAGAGATCCGGAAAACGACTATGGCTACACCTTC | CSARDPENDYGYTF
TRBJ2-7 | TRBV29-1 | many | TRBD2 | TGCAGCGTTTCTCTACTAGCGGGGTATAACTACGAGCAGTACTTC | CSVSLLAGYNYEQYF
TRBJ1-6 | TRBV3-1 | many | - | TGTGCCAGCAGCCAAGGGGGGGGCCATAATTCACCCCTCCACTTT | CASSQGGGHNSPLHF
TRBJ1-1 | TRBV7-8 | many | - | TGTGCCAGCAGCTTACCTCGAGGTTCGAACACTGAAGCTTTCTTT | CASSLPRGSNTEAFF
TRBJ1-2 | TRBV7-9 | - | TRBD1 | TGTGCCAGCAGCCAAACCTGGACAGGGGGCTATAACTATGGCTACACCTTC | CASSQTWTGGYNYGYTF
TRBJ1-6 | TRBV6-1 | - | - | TGTGCCAGCAGTAGATATTCCGGGACGGTAAATTCACCCCTCCACTTT | CASSRYSGTVNSPLHF
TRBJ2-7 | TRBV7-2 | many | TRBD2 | TGTGCCAGCAGCTTCGCTAGCGGGGGAAACGAGCAGTACTTC | CASSFASGGNEQYF
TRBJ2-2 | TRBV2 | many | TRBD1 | TGTGCCAGCAGTGATGACAGGGGGAGTGGGGAGCTGTTTTTT | CASSDDRGSGELFF
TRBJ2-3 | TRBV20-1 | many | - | TGCAGTGCTCCTCCAAGCCACTTCTCCACAGATACGCAGTATTTT | CSAPPSHFSTDTQYF
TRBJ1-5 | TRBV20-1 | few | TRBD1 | TGCAGTGCCTGCGACAGGGGGCCGAATCAGCCCCAGCATTTT | CSACDRGPNQPQHF